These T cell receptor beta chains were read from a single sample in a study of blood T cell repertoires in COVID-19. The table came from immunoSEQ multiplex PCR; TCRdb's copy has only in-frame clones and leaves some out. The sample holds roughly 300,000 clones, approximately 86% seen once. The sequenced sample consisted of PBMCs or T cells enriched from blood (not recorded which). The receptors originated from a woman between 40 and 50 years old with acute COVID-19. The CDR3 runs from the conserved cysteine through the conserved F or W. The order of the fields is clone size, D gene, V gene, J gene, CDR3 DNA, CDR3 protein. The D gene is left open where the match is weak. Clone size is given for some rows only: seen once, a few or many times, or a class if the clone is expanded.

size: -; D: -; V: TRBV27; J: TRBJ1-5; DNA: TGTGCCTCAGGGTTTAGCAATCAGCCCCAGCATTTT; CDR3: CASGFSNQPQHF
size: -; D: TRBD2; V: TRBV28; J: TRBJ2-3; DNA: TGTGCCAGCAGGTTGACTAGCGGGAGGGAGGGGGCTAGCACAGATACGCAGTATTTT; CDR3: CASRLTSGREGASTDTQYF
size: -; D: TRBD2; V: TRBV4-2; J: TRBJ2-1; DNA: TGTGCCAGCAGCCAAGTCCTAGCGGGGGGTTATTACAATGAGCAGTTCTTC; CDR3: CASSQVLAGGYYNEQFF
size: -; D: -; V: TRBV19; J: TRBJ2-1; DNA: TGTGCCAGTAGGGGCGGGAACGACAATGAGCAGTTCTTC; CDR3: CASRGGNDNEQFF
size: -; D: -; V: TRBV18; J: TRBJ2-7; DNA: TGTGCCAGCTCACCGGAGGTCTACGAGCAGTACTTC; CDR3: CASSPEVYEQYF
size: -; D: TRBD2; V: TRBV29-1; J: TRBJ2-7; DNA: TGCAGCGTTTCGGGACTAGTCGGCTACGAGCAGTACTTC; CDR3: CSVSGLVGYEQYF
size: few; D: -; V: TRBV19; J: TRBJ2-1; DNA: TGTGCCAGTAGTAAAACACGACTACCCGCCTACAATGAGCAGTTCTTC; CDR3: CASSKTRLPAYNEQFF
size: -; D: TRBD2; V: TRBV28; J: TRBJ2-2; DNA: TGTGCCAGCAGTTTATCGTCCGGACTAGCGGCCGGGGAGCTGTTTTTT; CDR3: CASSLSSGLAAGELFF
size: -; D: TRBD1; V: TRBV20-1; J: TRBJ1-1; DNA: TGCAGTGCTAGTAACACAGGGGGCAGTAGGAACACTGAAGCTTTCTTT; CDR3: CSASNTGGSRNTEAFF
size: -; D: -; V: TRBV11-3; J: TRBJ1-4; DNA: TGTGCCAGCAGCTTCGACGAGGAACAACATGCAACTAATGAAAAACTGTTTTTT; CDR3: CASSFDEEQHATNEKLFF
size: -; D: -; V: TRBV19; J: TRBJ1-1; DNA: TGTGCCAGTAGTATAGCCGGGGTACCTGAAGCTTTCTTT; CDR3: CASSIAGVPEAFF
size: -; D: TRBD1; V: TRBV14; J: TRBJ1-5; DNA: TGTGCCAGCAGTCACCCTCGGGACAGGATGAATCAGCCCCAGCATTTT; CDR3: CASSHPRDRMNQPQHF
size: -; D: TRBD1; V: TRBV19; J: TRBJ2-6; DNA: TGTGCCAGTAGTACCCGCTCCGGGACAGGGGGATCTGGGGCCAACGTCCTGACTTTC; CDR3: CASSTRSGTGGSGANVLTF
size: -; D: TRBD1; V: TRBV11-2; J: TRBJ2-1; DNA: TGTGCCAGCAGCTTAGTCCGCGGGACAGGGGGCTACAATGAGCAGTTCTTC; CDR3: CASSLVRGTGGYNEQFF
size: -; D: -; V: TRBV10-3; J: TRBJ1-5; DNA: TGTGCCATCAGGGTGACAAATCAGCCCCAGCATTTT; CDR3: CAIRVTNQPQHF
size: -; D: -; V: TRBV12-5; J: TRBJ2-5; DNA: TGTGCTAGTGGTCGAGCGGGTCCGGGAAACCGAGAGACCCAGTACTTC; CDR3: CASGRAGPGNRETQYF
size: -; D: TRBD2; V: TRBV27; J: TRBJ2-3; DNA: TGTGCCAGCAGCGGGAGGGGCCGGGGTACAGATACGCAGTATTTT; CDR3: CASSGRGRGTDTQYF
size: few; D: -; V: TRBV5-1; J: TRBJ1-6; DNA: TGCGCCAGCAGCCCGGAGATGAATAATTCACCCCTCCACTTT; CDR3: CASSPEMNNSPLHF
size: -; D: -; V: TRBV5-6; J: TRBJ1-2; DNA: TGTGCCAGCAGCTTTATGCACCGCGATGTCTATGGCTACACCTTC; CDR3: CASSFMHRDVYGYTF
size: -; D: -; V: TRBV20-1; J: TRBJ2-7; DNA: TGCAGTGCTAGTGACGGAGGATGGGGCGAGCAGTACTTC; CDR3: CSASDGGWGEQYF
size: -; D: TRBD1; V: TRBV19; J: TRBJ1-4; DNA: TGTGCCAGTAGGCGGGTTGACAGGGGGATTGACGAAAAACTGTTTTTT; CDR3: CASRRVDRGIDEKLFF
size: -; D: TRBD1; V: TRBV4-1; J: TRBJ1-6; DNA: TGCGCCAGCAGCCTCGAAGGGGGCTTTTCACCCCTCCACTTT; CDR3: CASSLEGGFSPLHF
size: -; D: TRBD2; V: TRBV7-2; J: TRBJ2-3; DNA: TGTGCCAGCAGCTTTGGGGGAGGGCCAACAGATACGCAGTATTTT; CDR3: CASSFGGGPTDTQYF
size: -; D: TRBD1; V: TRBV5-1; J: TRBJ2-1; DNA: TGCGCCAGCACCACTAACCAGGACAGGGCCTACAATGAGCAGTTCTTC; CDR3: CASTTNQDRAYNEQFF
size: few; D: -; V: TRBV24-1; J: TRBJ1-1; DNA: TGTGCCACCAGTGACAGGGAAGCTTTCTTT; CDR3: CATSDREAFF
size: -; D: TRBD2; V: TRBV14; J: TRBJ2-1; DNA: TGTGCCAGCAGCCCCAGAAAGGCTAGCGGGAGGGCCCCCGGTGAGCAGTTCTTC; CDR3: CASSPRKASGRAPGEQFF
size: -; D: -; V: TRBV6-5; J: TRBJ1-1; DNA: TGTGCCAGCAGTTTCCGGGACTCGAACACTGAAGCTTTCTTT; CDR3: CASSFRDSNTEAFF
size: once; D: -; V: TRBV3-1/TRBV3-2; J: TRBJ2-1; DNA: TGTGCCAGCAGCAACGGACAGCTTAGTGGTGGACAGTTCTTC; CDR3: CASSNGQLSGGQFF
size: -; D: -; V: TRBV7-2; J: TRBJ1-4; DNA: TGTGCCAGCAGCTTCGACAGGTGGGCTGAAAAACTGTTTTTT; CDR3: CASSFDRWAEKLFF
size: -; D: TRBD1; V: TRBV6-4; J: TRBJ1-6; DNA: TGTGCCAGCTCGTCGGACAGGGGTAATTCACCCCTCCACTTT; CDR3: CASSSDRGNSPLHF
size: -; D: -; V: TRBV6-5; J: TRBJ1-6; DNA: TGTGCCAGCAGTTCACCCGGGGGAGGAGAATCACCCCTCCACTTT; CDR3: CASSSPGGGESPLHF
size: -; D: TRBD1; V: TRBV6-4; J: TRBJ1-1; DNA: TGTGCCAGCAGTGAGACAGGGGAAGACACTGAAGCTTTCTTT; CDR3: CASSETGEDTEAFF
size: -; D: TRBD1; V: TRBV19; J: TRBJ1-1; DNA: TGTGCCAGTCTCGGGACAGTGAGCCAAGCTTTCTTT; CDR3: CASLGTVSQAFF
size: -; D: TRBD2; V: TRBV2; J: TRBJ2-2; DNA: TGTGCCAGCAGCCGCGGACTAGCGGGAGTGGGGAACACCGGGGAGCTGTTTTTT; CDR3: CASSRGLAGVGNTGELFF
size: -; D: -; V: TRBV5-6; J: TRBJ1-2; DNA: TGTGCCAGCAGCCACGCAAGACCCACAGTGACGCATGGCTACACCTTC; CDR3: CASSHARPTVTHGYTF
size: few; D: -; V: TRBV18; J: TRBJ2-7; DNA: TGTGCCAGCTCACCACCAATGGGACAAGACGACGAGCAGTACTTC; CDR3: CASSPPMGQDDEQYF